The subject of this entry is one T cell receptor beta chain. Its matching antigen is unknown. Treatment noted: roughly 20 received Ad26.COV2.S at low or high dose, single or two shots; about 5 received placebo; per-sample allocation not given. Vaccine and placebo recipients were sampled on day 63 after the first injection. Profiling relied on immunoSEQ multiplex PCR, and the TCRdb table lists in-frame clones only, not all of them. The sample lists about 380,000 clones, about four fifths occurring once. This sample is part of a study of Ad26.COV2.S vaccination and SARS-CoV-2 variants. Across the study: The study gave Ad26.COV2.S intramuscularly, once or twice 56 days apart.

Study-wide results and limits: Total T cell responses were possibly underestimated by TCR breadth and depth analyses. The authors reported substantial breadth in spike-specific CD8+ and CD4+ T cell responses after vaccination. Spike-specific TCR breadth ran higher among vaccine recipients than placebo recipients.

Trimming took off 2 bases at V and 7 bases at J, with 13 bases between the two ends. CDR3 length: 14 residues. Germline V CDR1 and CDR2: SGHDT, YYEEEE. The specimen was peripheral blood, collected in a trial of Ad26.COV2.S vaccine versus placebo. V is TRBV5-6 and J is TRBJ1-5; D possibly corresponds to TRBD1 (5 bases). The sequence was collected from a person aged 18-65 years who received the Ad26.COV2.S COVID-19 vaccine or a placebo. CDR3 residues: CASSFLGGEQPQHF. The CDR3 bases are TGTGCCAGCAGCTTTCTGGGGGGAGAACAGCCCCAGCATTTT.